This T cell receptor beta chain was found in a study of human T cells and chemical hapten exposure. Study overall: Sensitizing treatment utilized 2% DPC over an approximately 2 cm by approximately 2 cm portion of upper inner arm skin.

V lost 1 base to trimming and J lost 2 bases; unmatched junction nucleotides: 11. This CDR3 spans 18 amino acids. Germline V CDR1 and CDR2: DFQATT, SNEGSKA (reference sequence). Each cDNA molecule in the library carried unique molecular identifiers. Using its own MiXCR run on the RACE reads, TCRdb lists one record per CDR3 protein. The profile covers roughly 38,000 distinct CDR3 sequences, with around 7.6% appearing a single time and roughly 1.3% taken by the ten largest. Noted time point: pre-sensitization, week 0. Treatment of the sample: therapeutic diphenylcyclopropenone sensitization with weekly scalp DPC. This clonotype was observed at least ten times.

The input for sequencing was whole blood, taken in connection with sensitization to the hapten diphenylcyclopropenone (DPC). The chain employs TRBV20-1 and TRBJ2-3, with 11 positions matching TRBD2. This clonotype was sampled from a woman in her fifties or sixties with alopecia areata. Some clones in this sample may be carry-over from other donors' samples. CDR3 region: CSARAFLAGGQTTDTQYF. In DNA form, the CDR3 reads TGCAGTGCTAGAGCGTTCCTAGCGGGAGGCCAGACCACAGATACGCAGTATTTT.